This T cell receptor (beta chain) is from a study of blood T cell repertoires in COVID-19. The wider study: Donors in the United States, Italy and Spain gave samples during acute or convalescent COVID-19. Sources were T cells, B-cell-depleted T cells, or PBMCs; the material itself was cDNA or gDNA.

In the authors' methods: Reference gene primer amplification gave nucleated cell count estimates. Sequencing was performed with immunoSEQ multiplex PCR; in TCRdb, only in-frame clones are kept and a portion is missing. That table is the source of V, J and clone size, and D and trimming were worked out from the DNA. The sample records 75,000 to 100,000 clones, 80% to 90% being singletons. Per the germline V gene, CDR1 is MNHNS and CDR2 is SASEGT. CDR3 length: 18 amino acids. V lost 3 bases to trimming and J lost 2 bases, with 20 bases between them. The receptor was isolated from a human donor in a cohort sampled during active COVID-19. The chain carries TRBV6-1 and TRBJ1-5; D is undetermined. Sequenced input: peripheral blood. CDR3 nucleotide sequence: TGTGCCAGCAGTGATCTGTGGGGTGGAGGGAGAGGCAATCAGCCCCAGCATTTT. The encoded protein is CASSDLWGGGRGNQPQHF.